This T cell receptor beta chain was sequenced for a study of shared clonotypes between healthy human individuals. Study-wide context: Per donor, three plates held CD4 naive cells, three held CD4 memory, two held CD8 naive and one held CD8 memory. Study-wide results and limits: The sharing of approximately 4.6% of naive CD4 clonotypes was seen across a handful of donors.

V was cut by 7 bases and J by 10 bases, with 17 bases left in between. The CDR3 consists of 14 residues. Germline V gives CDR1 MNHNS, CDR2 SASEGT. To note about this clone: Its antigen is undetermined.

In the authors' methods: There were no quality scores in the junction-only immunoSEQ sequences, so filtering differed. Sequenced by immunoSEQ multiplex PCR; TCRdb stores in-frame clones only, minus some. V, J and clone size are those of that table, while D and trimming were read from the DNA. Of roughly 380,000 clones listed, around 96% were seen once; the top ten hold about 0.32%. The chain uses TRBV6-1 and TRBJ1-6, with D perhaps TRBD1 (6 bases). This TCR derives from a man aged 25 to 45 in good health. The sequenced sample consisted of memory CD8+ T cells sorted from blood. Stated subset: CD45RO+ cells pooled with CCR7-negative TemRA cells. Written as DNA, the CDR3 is TGTGCCAGCACCGAGAGGGGGAAAACCTCACCCCTCCACTTT. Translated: CASTERGKTSPLHF.